The T cell receptor (beta chain) described here comes from a study of OX40 agonist ivuxolimab in advanced cancers. At the level of the study: An agonistic human IgG2 monoclonal antibody against OX40 (CD134) was given. Broader study findings: Certain nonresponding patients likewise had low normalized T-cell clonal expansion. Clonal expansion by week 6 occurred in CD4+ and CD8+ blood T cells (at 0.1 to 3.0 mg/kg).

The repertoire was sequenced with immunoSEQ multiplex PCR; TCRdb's copy has only in-frame clones and lacks some. The sample lists 77,000 or so clones, 86% seen once, with approximately 0.72% in the top ten. About this clone: The antigen is unknown.

The CDR3 totals 19 residues. The germline gives CDR1 WNHNN, CDR2 SYGVQD (reference sequence). Trimming took 6 bases from V and 1 from J, leaving 27 bases between them. The chain uses TRBV10-1 and TRBJ1-1, with a possible D match to TRBD1 (5 bases). The sample consisted of CD4+ or CD8+ T cells sorted from blood, taken in a trial of the OX40 agonist ivuxolimab. This TCR came from an adult with an advanced solid tumor such as melanoma, head and neck, liver or kidney cancer. CDR3 sequence (DNA): TGCGCCAGCAGCTCCCCGGGACGGCTTTTCCAGCCCCGGAACACTGAAGCTTTCTTT. Translating it yields CASSSPGRLFQPRNTEAFF.